Detailed here is one TCR beta chain. The germline V and J ends were trimmed by 3 bases and 3 bases, with 15 bases remaining between them. In germline, CDR1 is KGHSH, CDR2 LQKENI. The CDR3 totals 16 residues. The data derive from a study of blood T cell repertoires in COVID-19. Study in general: The United States, Italy and Spain supplied acute and convalescent COVID-19 samples. T cells, B-cell-depleted T cells, or PBMCs provided the cDNA or gDNA that served as material.

Original data processing: How many nucleated cells were present was estimated from reference gene primer amplification. TCRdb's copy holds only in-frame clones and misses some; the assay was immunoSEQ multiplex PCR. V, J and clone size were drawn from that table, and D and trimming were deduced from the DNA. The sample contains 35,000 to 55,000 clones, approximately 86% of which appear only once. The clonotype originates from a woman in her 70s with acute or convalescent COVID-19. The sample was peripheral blood. The chain uses TRBV18 and TRBJ1-3; D is possibly TRBD1 (6 bases). The CDR3 bases are TGTGCCAGCTCACCGACAGGTTCGGTGGATGGAAACACCATATATTTT. The encoded protein is CASSPTGSVDGNTIYF. Drawing the rest from reference TRBV18 and TRBJ1-3, the complete variable domain is NAGVMQNPRHLVRRRGQEARLRCSPMKGHSHVYWYRQLPEEGLKFMVYLQKENIIDESGMPKERFSAEFPKEGPSILRIQQVVRGDSAAYFCASSPTGSVDGNTIYFGEGSWLTVV.